This TCR beta chain was profiled in a study of tumor and adjacent non-tumor tissue in lung cancer (dated by TCRdb to between 2017 and 2018). About the investigation overall: Of the cohort, 11 to 12 patients had adenocarcinoma, 2 had squamous cell carcinoma and 1 had small cell lung cancer. Ages among the approximately 15 patients ranged from about 31 to 80 years, there were about ten men and 5 women, and disease was at TNM stage I to III. Sequencing generated a total of roughly 130 million productive TCRbeta reads, averaging roughly 3.9 million reads per sample. The study compared bulk TCRbeta repertoires from lung tumor tissue and matched distant non-tumor lung tissue of roughly 15 lung cancer patients. For each patient, one tumor sample and one normal lung sample were taken, giving approximately 30 paired specimens that underwent TCRbeta CDR3 sequencing.

This clonotype was observed at least ten times. No cognate antigen has been identified for it. Base qualities are not provided; no much larger clone lies one nucleotide away. Points the paper makes about the study in general: Peripheral blood was not sequenced, so blood TCRbeta repertoires were not examined in the lung cancer patients of the study. Younger patients had significantly higher TCR diversity, and higher tumor TCR diversity was associated with shorter overall and disease-free survival. TCR diversity (inverse Simpson) was significantly higher in tumor than in normal lung tissue (roughly 430 vs 170, P = 0.0075, Mann-Whitney U test). A significantly larger cumulative share of the repertoire was made up by the top 100 clones in normal lung than in tumor tissue. The sequencing platform is not named in the methods, and unique molecular identifiers are not mentioned. Only roughly 14 patients were included in the cohort, and the need for larger samples and more detailed clinical data was noted by the authors.

Bulk unsorted tissue served as the source for RNA extraction, and RNA quality was assessed using a NanoDrop ND-1000 and an Agilent 2100. Normal lung samples were distant non-tumor tissue taken more than 3 cm from the tumor edge. Donors were newly diagnosed lung cancer patients admitted for thoracic surgery in China between August and November 2014, without prior chemotherapy. The study excluded patients who had received radiotherapy or chemotherapy before or who had another cancer at the same time. Surgical tissue pieces of about 1-2 cm3 were preserved in RNAlater solution and were kept at -80 degrees C until use. According to the germline V gene (reference sequence), CDR1 reads MNHNY and CDR2 reads SVGAGI. Measured from the cysteine to the phenylalanine, the CDR3 is 15 residues long. Only the CDR3 region is kept as DNA, spanning 45 bases read in frame from base 1. Trimmed from V: 5 bases; trimmed from J: 0 bases; junction bases lacking a gene match: 2.

Library preparation used multiplex PCR. Reads for this sample came from an Illumina HiSeq 2500. TCRbeta libraries were constructed through three rounds of nested PCR with primers (Table S4) according to protocols modified from ARM-PCR. Before sequencing, PCR products of 200-500 bp were excised from the gel and purified with the QIAquick gel extraction kit. Per the original workflow: Trimmomatic was used to clean the reads, FLASH was used to merge the reads into complete CDR3 sequences, and MiTCR was used to assign the reads to V(D)J germline segments. Clonal diversity was calculated as the inverse Simpson's index using VDJtools. In-frame sequences lacking a premature stop codon were counted as productive reads. In TCRdb, the public reads were trimmed at Q25 with fastp and aligned with MiXCR, with productive beta chains retained. A single entry per CDR3 protein holds the most common genes and DNA from its merged rows. These V and J calls are TCRdb output, not the study's own analysis. In all, the sample holds 60,000 or so distinct CDR3 sequences, and around two thirds of those were seen once. The top ten constitute about 32% of the sample.

Input material: distant non-tumor lung tissue. This TCR came from a man in his 70s with non-small cell lung cancer. Here the chain combines TRBV6-6 and TRBJ1-5; 9 nucleotides in the junction match TRBD1. The DNA sequence is TGTGCCAGCAGTCGGACAGGGGTTAGCAATCAGCCCCAGCATTTT. It specifies CASSRTGVSNQPQHF.